The 18 T cell receptor beta chains listed next were all sequenced from one sample in a study of pediatric ulcerative colitis. One to two pinch biopsies were taken from the rectum during colonoscopy. The table came from immunoSEQ multiplex PCR; TCRdb's copy has only in-frame clones and leaves some out. The sample has tens of thousands of clones, more than 70% seen once; the top ten hold around 0.7%. Sequencing used gut tissue. The origin of the receptors is a boy under 18 with moderate ulcerative colitis.

This clone was seen a single time. The J gene is TRBJ1-4, the V gene TRBV18, with a possible D match to TRBD1 (6 bases). Germline V gene lookup returns CDR1 KGHSH and CDR2 LQKENI. There are 15 residues in the CDR3. V lost 3 bases, J lost 0 bases, and 8 bases lay in between. CDR3 residues: CASSPRTATNEKLFF. In nucleotides, the CDR3 is TGTGCCAGCTCACCCAGGACAGCAACTAATGAAAAACTGTTTTTT.

The chain uses TRBV7-2 and TRBJ2-7; 7 nucleotides agree with TRBD2. The CDR3 consists of 15 residues. CDR1 and CDR2 (germline): SGHTA, FQGNSA. The junction had 9 bases not matched to a gene; V was cut back by 4 bases and J by 3 bases. In DNA form, the CDR3 reads TGTGCCAGCAGCTCCCGACACCGGGGGGTCTACGAGCAGTACTTC. Translated: CASSSRHRGVYEQYF.

This chain connects TRBV11-2 to TRBJ2-7; D perhaps matches TRBD1 (8 bases). The CDR3 length is 16 residues. Germline V gene lookup returns CDR1 SGHAT and CDR2 FQNNGV. Deletions cut 5 bases from V and 4 bases from J, with 21 bases between. The CDR3 loop reads CASSQGAAGDGYEQYF. CDR3 DNA: TGTGCCAGCAGCCAGGGGGCGGCGGGAGACGGGTACGAGCAGTACTTC.

This clone was detected a few times. The chain uses TRBV6-1 and TRBJ2-2, with D maybe TRBD1 (6 bases). This CDR3 has 16 amino acids. Germline CDR1 MNHNS, CDR2 SASEGT. V was shortened by 2 bases and J by 1 base, with 11 bases between the two germline ends. CDR3 bases: TGTGCCAGCAGTGAAAGGCAGGGGTGGAACACCGGGGAGCTGTTTTTT. Its protein product is CASSERQGWNTGELFF.

The chain couples TRBV28 to TRBJ1-2; D unresolved. V lost 6 bases, J lost 0 bases, and 8 bases lay in between. The CDR3 covers 13 residues. Germline V gives CDR1 MDHEN, CDR2 SYDVKM. In DNA form, the CDR3 reads TGTGCCAGCAGGAGGGTCGCTAACTATGGCTACACCTTC. This encodes CASRRVANYGYTF.

The chain recombines TRBV7-9 with TRBJ2-2; unclear D gene. Germline-derived CDR1 and CDR2 are SEHNR and FQNEAQ (reference sequence). CDR3 length equals 13 residues. V lost 1 base and J lost 3, with 3 bases in between. The CDR3 sequence is CASSLDHTGELFF. Written as DNA, the CDR3 is TGTGCCAGCAGCTTAGATCACACCGGGGAGCTGTTTTTT.

The chain has TRBV4-1 and TRBJ2-7, with 11 bases aligning to TRBD2. The J segment lost 2 bases and the V segment lost 1 base, leaving 10 bases of the junction unmatched. Per the germline V gene, CDR1 is MGHRA and CDR2 is YSYEKL. The CDR3 has 18 amino acids. CDR3 nucleotides: TGCGCCAGCAGCCAAGGAGGAGGACTAGCGGGTACAGCCTACGAGCAGTACTTC. It translates to CASSQGGGLAGTAYEQYF.

This clone turned up a few times. The rearrangement links TRBV7-9 to TRBJ1-1, with 7 bases fitting TRBD1. CDR3 size: 15 residues. V dropped 4 bases and J dropped 9; count of bases not matched to a gene: 14. Germline CDR1 is SEHNR and CDR2 is FQNEAQ (reference sequence). As DNA, the CDR3 is TGTGCCAGCAGCTCACTGGACAGGACTGGGTTTAAAGCTTTCTTT. It translates to CASSSLDRTGFKAFF.

The chain joins TRBV25-1 to TRBJ2-4; D is uncertain. Trimming shortened V by 5 bases and J by 6 bases, and 11 bases separated the two germline ends. The CDR3 extends over 13 amino acids. Germline V gene lookup returns CDR1 MGHDK and CDR2 SYGVNS. CDR3: CASSPWLRNIQYF. As DNA, the CDR3 is TGTGCCAGCAGTCCCTGGCTCAGAAACATTCAGTACTTC.

DNA for the CDR3: TGCGCCAGCAGCCAAGTCGGGAAAGTTGGTGGAAACACCATATATTTT. It is translated as CASSQVGKVGGNTIYF. The chain has TRBV4-3 and TRBJ1-3; no definite D call. CDR3 length: 16 residues. Germline CDR1 reads LGHNA; CDR2 reads YSLEER. V gave up 1 base and J gave up 3 bases, with 13 bases separating them.

The chain has TRBV4-3 and TRBJ2-3, with D possibly being TRBD2 (6 bases). This CDR3 comprises 16 residues. Germline assignment: CDR1 LGHNA and CDR2 YSLEER. V was clipped by 3 bases and J by 5 bases, with 18 bases between them. Here the CDR3 DNA reads TGCGCCAGCAGCCAGCTCACGGGGCTTAGCGGAGATACGCAGTATTTT. Its translation: CASSQLTGLSGDTQYF.

The V call is TRBV7-9, the J call TRBJ2-7; D may be TRBD2 (6 bases). The CDR3 spans 16 residues. V lost 6 bases, J lost 6 bases, and 24 bases lay in between. Germline V gives CDR1 SEHNR, CDR2 FQNEAQ (reference sequence). This CDR3 is CASSFQGVGGRVEQYF. The CDR3 DNA reads TGTGCCAGCAGTTTCCAAGGTGTCGGGGGACGAGTCGAGCAGTACTTC.

As regards this clone: A read error may produce the germline difference seen at one junction end. This chain links TRBV11-2 with TRBJ2-1; 10 bases are a match to TRBD2. Per germline, CDR1 SGHAT and CDR2 FQNNGV. The CDR3 is 15 amino acids. The CDR3 region has the DNA TGTGCCAGCAGTTTAGCGGGGGGACTCGTCAATGAGCAGTTCTTC. Translating it yields CASSLAGGLVNEQFF.

This chain connects TRBV28 to TRBJ1-5; TRBD1 aligns across 8 bases. V lost 4 bases, J lost 3 bases, and 11 bases stayed unmatched. This CDR3 has 17 residues. Per the germline V gene, CDR1 is MDHEN and CDR2 is SYDVKM. The CDR3 DNA follows: TGTGCCAGCAGTTCCCCCGGGGGACAGGTCCTCAATCAGCCCCAGCATTTT. Amino acid sequence: CASSSPGGQVLNQPQHF.

The V and J genes are TRBV25-1 and TRBJ2-7; D uncertain. The CDR3 length is 14 residues. V shed 0 bases and J shed 2 bases, with 8 bases lying between them. CDR1 and CDR2 (germline): MGHDK, SYGVNS. The CDR3 sequence: CASSEYGGAYEQYF. CDR3 nucleotides: TGTGCCAGCAGTGAATACGGCGGAGCCTACGAGCAGTACTTC.

V gene TRBV15 combines with J gene TRBJ1-1; no clear D. The V and J ends lost 0 bases and 6 bases respectively, with 5 bases between them. Germline-derived CDR1 and CDR2 are LNHNV and YYDKDF (reference sequence). The CDR3 is 12 amino acids. The DNA of the CDR3 is TGTGCCACCAGCAGAGACTCATCTGAAGCTTTCTTT. Translation: CATSRDSSEAFF.

The chain is built from TRBV19 and TRBJ1-4; 7 bases line up with TRBD1. The CDR3 consists of 14 residues. Germline-derived CDR1 and CDR2 are LNHDA and SQIVND (reference sequence). The ends lost 9 bases at V and 10 bases at J; junction bases unmatched: 14. The DNA of the CDR3 is TGTGCCAGCAGCCTAGGGACAGAAGTACCAAAACTGTTTTTT. It yields the protein CASSLGTEVPKLFF.

This rearrangement joins TRBV11-3 to TRBJ2-1, with D possibly matching TRBD2 (6 bases). This CDR3 has 16 amino acids. The V gene's germline CDR1 is SGHNT and CDR2 YENEEA. With 0 bases removed from V and 0 bases from J, the gap between germline ends came to 9 bases. The CDR3 region has the DNA TGTGCCAGCAGCTTAGAGGTGGGGGGCTCCTACAATGAGCAGTTCTTC. Its protein product is CASSLEVGGSYNEQFF.